A single sample is the source of the 10 T cell receptor beta chains below, sequenced in a study of blood T cell repertoires in COVID-19. Clones were sequenced by immunoSEQ multiplex PCR, and TCRdb holds only the in-frame ones, with some missing. The sample yields about 100,000 clones, almost 80% seen once. Sequencing was performed on peripheral blood. These receptors were taken from a man aged 55-75 years with active or convalescent COVID-19.

This clone has a single count. The V gene is TRBV20-1, the J gene TRBJ2-7, with 12 bases identical to TRBD2. There are 14 residues in the CDR3. Trimming at V came to 3 bases and at J to 5 bases, leaving 5 bases not matched to a gene. Per the germline V gene, CDR1 is DFQATT and CDR2 is SNEGSKA (reference sequence). The CDR3 DNA reads TGCAGTGCTAGTCGGACTAGCGGGAAGAACGAGCAGTACTTC. Protein sequence: CSASRTSGKNEQYF.

V gene TRBV19 combines with J gene TRBJ1-5; 7 bases map to TRBD1. The germline V gene has CDR1 LNHDA and CDR2 SQIVND (reference sequence). The trim removed 1 base at V and 2 bases at J, leaving 8 bases unmatched. The CDR3 has 17 residues. The CDR3 bases are TGTGCCAGTAGTATAGCTGGGGGACAGTCTCGCAATCAGCCCCAGCATTTT. Translating gives CASSIAGGQSRNQPQHF. The full variable domain, in which reference TRBV19 and TRBJ1-5 provide the parts outside the CDR3, is DGGITQSPKYLFRKEGQNVTLSCEQNLNHDAMYWYRQDPGQGLRLIYYSQIVNDFQKGDIAEGYSVSREKKESFPLTVTSAQKNPTAFYLCASSIAGGQSRNQPQHFGDGTRLSIL.

V is TRBV11-2 and J is TRBJ2-7; 7 bases are a match to TRBD1. The CDR3 consists of 14 residues. The trim removed 5 bases at V and 5 bases at J, leaving 9 bases unmatched. Germline V CDR1 and CDR2: SGHAT, FQNNGV. The CDR3, as DNA: TGTGCCAGCAGCCTCCTACAGGGGCTGGACGAGCAGTACTTC. This codes for CASSLLQGLDEQYF. Complete variable domain (other parts from reference TRBV11-2 and TRBJ2-7): EAGVAQSPRYKIIEKRQSVAFWCNPISGHATLYWYQQILGQGPKLLIQFQNNGVVDDSQLPKDRFSAERLKGVDSTLKIQPAKLEDSAVYLCASSLLQGLDEQYFGPGTRLTVT.

The rearrangement uses TRBV28 and TRBJ1-5, with D unresolved. The CDR3 contains 15 residues. Germline CDR1 and CDR2: MDHEN and SYDVKM. The V and J ends lost 5 bases and 6 bases respectively, with 17 bases between them. DNA for the CDR3: TGTGCCAGCAGTCTCCCGGGAGGGTGGGTTCAGCCCCAGCATTTT. Translating gives CASSLPGGWVQPQHF.

The V call is TRBV6-5, the J call TRBJ1-1; D not certain. This CDR3 spans 13 amino acids. CDR1 and CDR2 from the germline V gene are MNHEY and SVGAGI. Between the trimmed V and J ends, which lost 6 bases and 1 base, there was a span of 9 bases. CDR3 sequence (DNA): TGTGCCAGCAGCACCACAAGGAACACTGAAGCTTTCTTT. Protein sequence: CASSTTRNTEAFF.

The chain links TRBV4-3 to TRBJ1-2, with a tentative D call TRBD1 (6 bases). Germline CDR1 is LGHNA and CDR2 is YSLEER. Trimming pared 1 base from V and 4 bases from J, leaving 10 bases between. CDR3 length equals 14 residues. The CDR3 sequence: CASSQARGGYGYTF. The CDR3 DNA follows: TGCGCCAGCAGCCAAGCTAGGGGGGGCTATGGCTACACCTTC.

The chain carries TRBV11-3 and TRBJ2-2; no clear D gene. The V gene lost 2 bases and the J gene lost 6 bases, with 4 bases spanning the gap. The CDR3 has 12 amino acids. CDR1 is SGHNT, CDR2 YENEEA, per germline. The CDR3 DNA sequence: TGTGCCAGCAGCTTACAGGCCGGGGAGCTGTTTTTT. It encodes CASSLQAGELFF. The full variable domain, completed using reference TRBV11-3 and TRBJ2-2, is EAGVVQSPRYKIIEKKQPVAFWCNPISGHNTLYWYLQNLGQGPELLIRYENEEAVDDSQLPKDRFSAERLKGVDSTLKIQPAELGDSAVYLCASSLQAGELFFGEGSRLTVL.

The chain recombines TRBV27 with TRBJ1-2; the D gene is possibly TRBD1 (5 bases). The CDR3 has 15 residues. The V gene's germline CDR1 is MNHEY and CDR2 SMNVEV (reference sequence). Trimming removed 0 bases from V and 2 bases from J, with 10 bases in between. The CDR3 region has the DNA TGTGCCAGCAGTTTATCCGTCCAGGGCAACTATGGCTACACCTTC. The encoded protein is CASSLSVQGNYGYTF.

The CDR3 nucleotides read TGTGCCAGCAGTGATAGCGGGAGGAGCACAGATACGCAGTATTTT. This translates into CASSDSGRSTDTQYF. This chain joins TRBV6-6 and TRBJ2-3; 10 bases align to TRBD2. Looked up from germline, CDR1 is MNHNY and CDR2 is SVGAGI (reference sequence). There are 15 residues in the CDR3. V lost 5 bases and J lost 0; bases outside the gene matches: 2.

There are a few counts of this clone. This chain's CDR3 is CATSGQGAGTEAFF. The DNA for the CDR3 is TGTGCCACCAGCGGACAGGGGGCGGGAACTGAAGCTTTCTTT. The V call is TRBV2, the J call TRBJ1-1, with 11 bases identical to TRBD1. The V gene's germline CDR1 is SNHLY and CDR2 FYNNEI. With 10 bases clipped from V and 5 bases from J, the junction kept 9 bases outside the gene matches. This CDR3 is 14 amino acids long.